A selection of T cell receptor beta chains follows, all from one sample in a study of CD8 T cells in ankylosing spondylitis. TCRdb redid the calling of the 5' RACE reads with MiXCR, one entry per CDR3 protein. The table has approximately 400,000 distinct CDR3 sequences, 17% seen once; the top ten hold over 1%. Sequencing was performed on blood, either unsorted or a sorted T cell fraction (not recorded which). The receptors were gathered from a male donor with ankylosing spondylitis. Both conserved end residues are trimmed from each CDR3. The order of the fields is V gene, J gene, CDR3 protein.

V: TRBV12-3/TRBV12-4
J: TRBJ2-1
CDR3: ASSPLTSGFYNEQF

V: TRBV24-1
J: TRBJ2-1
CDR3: ATSDPNPGTGGIYEQF

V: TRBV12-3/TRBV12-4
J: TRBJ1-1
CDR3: ASSFGLMNTEAF

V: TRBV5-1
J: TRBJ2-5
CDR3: ASSPGGSGRQETQY

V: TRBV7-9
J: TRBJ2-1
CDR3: ASSPGLGGGRFYEQF

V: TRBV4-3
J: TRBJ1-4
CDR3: ASSQATIGNEKLF

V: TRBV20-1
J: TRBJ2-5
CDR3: SAAGLPRAETQY

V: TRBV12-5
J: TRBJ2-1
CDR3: ASGFSRTLLDRANEQF

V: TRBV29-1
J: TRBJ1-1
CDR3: SVGGQGKKEAF

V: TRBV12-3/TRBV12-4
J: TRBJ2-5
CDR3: ASSFLPPQTQY

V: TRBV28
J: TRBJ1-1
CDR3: ASSFGSSFGTEAF

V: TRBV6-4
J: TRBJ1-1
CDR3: ASSDSQGRAF

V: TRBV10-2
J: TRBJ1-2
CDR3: ASSDRARGGSLFGYGYT

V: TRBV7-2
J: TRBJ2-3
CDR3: ASSSAGGRLTDTQY

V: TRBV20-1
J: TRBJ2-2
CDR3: SAPGQGSGELF

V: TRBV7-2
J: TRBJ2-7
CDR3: ASSPPGQTWEQY

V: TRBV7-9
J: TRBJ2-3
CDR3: ASSLGQTSTDTQY

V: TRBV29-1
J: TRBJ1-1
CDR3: SVEGASGRILNTEAF

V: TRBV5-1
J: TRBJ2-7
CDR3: ASSRISGTLLYEQY

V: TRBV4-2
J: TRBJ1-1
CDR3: ASSARVGRNMNTEAF

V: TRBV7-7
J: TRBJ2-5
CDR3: ASSPSGGLKETQY

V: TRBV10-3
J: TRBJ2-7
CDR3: AISQGQGSEQY

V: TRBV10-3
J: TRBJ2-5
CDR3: AISGTGFGETQY

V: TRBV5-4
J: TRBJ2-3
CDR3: ASSDHRTDTQY

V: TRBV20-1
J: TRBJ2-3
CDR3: SASPGITQY

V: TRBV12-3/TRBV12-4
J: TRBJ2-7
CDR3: ASSLGWGSGSYEQY

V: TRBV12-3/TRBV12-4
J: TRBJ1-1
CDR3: ASSLGGGAF

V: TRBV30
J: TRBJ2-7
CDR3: AWSATRTSAVLEQY

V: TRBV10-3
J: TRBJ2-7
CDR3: AISESNGLYEQY

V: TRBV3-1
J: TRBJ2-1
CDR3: ASSQDTRQGAGEQF

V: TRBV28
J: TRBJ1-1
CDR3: ASSGAGATSFNTEAF

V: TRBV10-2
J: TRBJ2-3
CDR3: ASKRGQGTDTQY

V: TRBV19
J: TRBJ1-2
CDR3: ASSPSRDTNTNYGYT

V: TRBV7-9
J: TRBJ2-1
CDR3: ASSLRGRLTNEQF

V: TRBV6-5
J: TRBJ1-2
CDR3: ASSPSTATPAGYT

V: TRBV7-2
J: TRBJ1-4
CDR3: ASSSYREVGEKLF

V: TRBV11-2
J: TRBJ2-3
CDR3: ASSSWGAAGRTDTQY

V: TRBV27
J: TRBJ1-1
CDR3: ASSSPGTGGRAEAF

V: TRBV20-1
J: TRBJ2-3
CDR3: SAHTSGSTDTQY

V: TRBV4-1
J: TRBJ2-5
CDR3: ASSQDSSETQY

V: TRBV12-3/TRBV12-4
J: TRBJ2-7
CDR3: ASSLRQGNRLEQY

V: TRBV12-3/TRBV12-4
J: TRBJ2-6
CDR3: ASSVGQGNEGANVLT

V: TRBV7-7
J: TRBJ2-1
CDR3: ASSLAGRSNEQF

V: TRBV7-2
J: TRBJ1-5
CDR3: ASSLGAGNQPQH

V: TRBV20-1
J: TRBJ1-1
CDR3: SARLRQNTEAF

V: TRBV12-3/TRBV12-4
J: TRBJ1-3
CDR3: ASRWTGSGNTIY

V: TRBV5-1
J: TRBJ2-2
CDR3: ASSLDLQGAAGELF

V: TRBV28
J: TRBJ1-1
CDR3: ASTSPGRATEAF

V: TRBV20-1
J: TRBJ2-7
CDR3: SATREQY

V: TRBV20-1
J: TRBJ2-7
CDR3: SARANVGEIYEQY

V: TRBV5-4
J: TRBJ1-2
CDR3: ASSPKATGGDGYT

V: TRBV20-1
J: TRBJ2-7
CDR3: SAQRLAELYEQY

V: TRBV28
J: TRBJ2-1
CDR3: ASRPLRTSGGNEQF

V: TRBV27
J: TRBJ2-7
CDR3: ASSLGWGGREQY

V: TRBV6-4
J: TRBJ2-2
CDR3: ASSETNTGELF